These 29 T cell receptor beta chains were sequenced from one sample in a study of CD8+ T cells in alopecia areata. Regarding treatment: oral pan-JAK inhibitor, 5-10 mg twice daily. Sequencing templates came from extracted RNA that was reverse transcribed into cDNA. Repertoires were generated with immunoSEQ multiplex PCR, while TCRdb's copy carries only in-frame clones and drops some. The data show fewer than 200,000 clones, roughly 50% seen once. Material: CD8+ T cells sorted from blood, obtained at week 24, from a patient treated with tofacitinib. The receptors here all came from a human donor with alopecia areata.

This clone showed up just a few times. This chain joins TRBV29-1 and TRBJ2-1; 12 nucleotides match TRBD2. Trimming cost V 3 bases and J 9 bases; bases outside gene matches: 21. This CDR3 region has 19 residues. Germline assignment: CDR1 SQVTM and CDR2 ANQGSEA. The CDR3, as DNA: TGCAGCGTTGATCGACCGACGGTAGGACTAGCGGGGCCGGAGGGTGAGCAGTTCTTC. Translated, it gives CSVDRPTVGLAGPEGEQFF.

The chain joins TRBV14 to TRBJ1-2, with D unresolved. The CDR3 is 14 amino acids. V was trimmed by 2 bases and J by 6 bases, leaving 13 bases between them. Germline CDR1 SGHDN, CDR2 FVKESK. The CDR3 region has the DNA TGTGCCAGCAGCCAAACCTACAAGGCAGATGGCTACACCTTC. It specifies CASSQTYKADGYTF.

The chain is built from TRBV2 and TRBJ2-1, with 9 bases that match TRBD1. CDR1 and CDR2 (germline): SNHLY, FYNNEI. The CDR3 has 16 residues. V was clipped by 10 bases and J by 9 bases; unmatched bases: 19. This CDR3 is CATDRGGNWVSSEQFF. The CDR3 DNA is TGTGCCACCGACAGGGGGGGAAATTGGGTCAGTAGTGAGCAGTTCTTC.

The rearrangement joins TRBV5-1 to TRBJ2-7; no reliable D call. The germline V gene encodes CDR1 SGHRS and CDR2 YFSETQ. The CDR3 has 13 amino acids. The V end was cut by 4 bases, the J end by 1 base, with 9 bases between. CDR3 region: CASSPTESYEQYF. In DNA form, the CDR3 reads TGCGCCAGCAGCCCTACAGAGTCCTACGAGCAGTACTTC.

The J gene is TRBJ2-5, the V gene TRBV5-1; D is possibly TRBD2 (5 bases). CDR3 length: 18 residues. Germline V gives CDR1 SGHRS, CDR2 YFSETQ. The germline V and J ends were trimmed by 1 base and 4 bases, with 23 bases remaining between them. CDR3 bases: TGCGCCAGCAGCTTGTGGGTAGCGACGTGGGATATTGCAGAGACCCAGTACTTC. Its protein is CASSLWVATWDIAETQYF.

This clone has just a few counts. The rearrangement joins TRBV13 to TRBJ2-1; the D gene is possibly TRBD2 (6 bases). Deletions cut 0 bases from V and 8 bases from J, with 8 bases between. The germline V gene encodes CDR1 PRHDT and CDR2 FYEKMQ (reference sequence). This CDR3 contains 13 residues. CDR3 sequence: CASSLGRGDEQFF. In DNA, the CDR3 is TGTGCCAGCAGCTTAGGGCGGGGCGATGAGCAGTTCTTC.

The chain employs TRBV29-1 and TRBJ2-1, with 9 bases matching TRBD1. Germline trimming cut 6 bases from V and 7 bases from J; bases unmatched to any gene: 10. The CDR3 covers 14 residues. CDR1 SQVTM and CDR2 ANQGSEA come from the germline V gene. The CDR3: CSVLPGQGVNEQFF. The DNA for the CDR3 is TGCAGCGTCCTCCCGGGACAGGGTGTGAATGAGCAGTTCTTC.

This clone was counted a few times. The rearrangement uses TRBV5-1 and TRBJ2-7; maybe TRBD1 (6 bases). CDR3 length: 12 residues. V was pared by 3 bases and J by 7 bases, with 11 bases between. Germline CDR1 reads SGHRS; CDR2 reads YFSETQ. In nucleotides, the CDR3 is TGCGCCAGCAGCTACAGGGTAGGGGAGCAGTACTTC. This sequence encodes CASSYRVGEQYF.

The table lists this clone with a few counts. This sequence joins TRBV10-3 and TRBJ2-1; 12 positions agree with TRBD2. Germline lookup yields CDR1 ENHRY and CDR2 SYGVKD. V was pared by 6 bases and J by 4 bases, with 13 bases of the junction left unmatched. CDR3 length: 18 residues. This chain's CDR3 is CAISAVASGGARYNEQFF. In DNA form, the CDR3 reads TGTGCCATCAGCGCCGTGGCTAGCGGGGGGGCGAGGTACAATGAGCAGTTCTTC.

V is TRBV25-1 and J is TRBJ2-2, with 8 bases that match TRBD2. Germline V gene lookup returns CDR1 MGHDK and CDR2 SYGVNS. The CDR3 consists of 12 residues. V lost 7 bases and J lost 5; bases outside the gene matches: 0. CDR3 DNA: TGTGCCAGCACGGGGGGGACCGGGGAGCTGTTTTTT. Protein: CASTGGTGELFF.

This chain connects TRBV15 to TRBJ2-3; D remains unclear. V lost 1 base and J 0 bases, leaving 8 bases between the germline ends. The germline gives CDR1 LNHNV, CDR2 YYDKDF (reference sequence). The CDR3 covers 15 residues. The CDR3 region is CATSRGTASTDTQYF. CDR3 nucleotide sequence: TGTGCCACCAGCAGAGGCACAGCTAGCACAGATACGCAGTATTTT. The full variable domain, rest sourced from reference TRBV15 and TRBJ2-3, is DAMVIQNPRYQVTQFGKPVTLSCSQTLNHNVMYWYQQKSSQAPKLLFHYYDKDFNNEADTPDNFQSRRPNTSFCFLDIRSPGLGDTAMYLCATSRGTASTDTQYFGPGTRLTVL.

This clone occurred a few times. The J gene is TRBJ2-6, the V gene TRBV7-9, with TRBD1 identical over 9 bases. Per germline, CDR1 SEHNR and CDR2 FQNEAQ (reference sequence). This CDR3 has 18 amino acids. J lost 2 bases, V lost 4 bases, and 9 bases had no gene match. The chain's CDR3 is CASSSPGQGKPGANVLTF. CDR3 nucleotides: TGTGCCAGCAGCTCCCCGGGACAGGGTAAACCTGGGGCCAACGTCCTGACTTTC.

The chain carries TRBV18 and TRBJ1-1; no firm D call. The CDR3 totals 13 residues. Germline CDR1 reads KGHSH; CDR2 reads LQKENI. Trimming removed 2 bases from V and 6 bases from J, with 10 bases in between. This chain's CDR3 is CASSPGFRSEAFF. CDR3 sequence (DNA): TGTGCCAGCTCACCAGGTTTCCGATCTGAAGCTTTCTTT.

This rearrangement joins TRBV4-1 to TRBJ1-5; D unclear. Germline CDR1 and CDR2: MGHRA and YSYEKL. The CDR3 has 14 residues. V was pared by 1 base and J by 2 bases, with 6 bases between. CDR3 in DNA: TGCGCCAGCAGCCAAGTTGGGGGCAATCAGCCCCAGCATTTT. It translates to CASSQVGGNQPQHF.

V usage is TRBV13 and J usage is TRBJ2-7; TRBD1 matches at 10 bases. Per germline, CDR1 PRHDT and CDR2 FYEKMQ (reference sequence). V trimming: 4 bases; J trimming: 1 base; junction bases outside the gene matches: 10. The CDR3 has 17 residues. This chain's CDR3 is CASSSSSDRGGSYEQYF. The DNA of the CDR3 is TGTGCCAGCAGCTCTTCCTCGGACAGGGGGGGATCCTACGAGCAGTACTTC.

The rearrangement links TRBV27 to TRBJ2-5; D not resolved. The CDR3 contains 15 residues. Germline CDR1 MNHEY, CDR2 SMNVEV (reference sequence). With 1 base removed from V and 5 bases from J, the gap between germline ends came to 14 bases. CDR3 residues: CASSLYGDARETQYF. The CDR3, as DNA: TGTGCCAGCAGTTTATATGGCGACGCCCGGGAGACCCAGTACTTC.

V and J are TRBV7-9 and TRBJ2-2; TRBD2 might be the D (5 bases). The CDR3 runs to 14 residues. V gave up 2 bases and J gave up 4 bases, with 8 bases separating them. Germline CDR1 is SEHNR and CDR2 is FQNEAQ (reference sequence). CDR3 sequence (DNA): TGTGCCAGCAGCTTAACTAGTAGCACCGGGGAGCTGTTTTTT. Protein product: CASSLTSSTGELFF.

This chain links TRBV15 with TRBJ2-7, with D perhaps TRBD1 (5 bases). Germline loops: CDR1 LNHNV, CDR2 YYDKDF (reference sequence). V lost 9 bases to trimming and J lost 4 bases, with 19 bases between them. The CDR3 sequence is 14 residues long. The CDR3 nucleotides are TGTGCCACGAGCTTTAGGGCAGGGTCTTACGAGCAGTACTTC. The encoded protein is CATSFRAGSYEQYF.

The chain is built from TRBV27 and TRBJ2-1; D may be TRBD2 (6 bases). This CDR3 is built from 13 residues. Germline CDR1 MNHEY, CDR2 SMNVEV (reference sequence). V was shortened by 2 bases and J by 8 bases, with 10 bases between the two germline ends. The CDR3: CASSLGGAYEQFF. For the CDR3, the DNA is TGTGCCAGCAGTTTAGGCGGGGCCTATGAGCAGTTCTTC.

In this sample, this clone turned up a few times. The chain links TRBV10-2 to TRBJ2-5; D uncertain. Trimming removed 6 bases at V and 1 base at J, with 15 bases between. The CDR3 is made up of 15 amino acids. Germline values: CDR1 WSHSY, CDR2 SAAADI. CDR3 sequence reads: CASRSEGFRQETQYF. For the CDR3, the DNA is TGCGCCAGCAGATCGGAAGGGTTTCGCCAAGAGACCCAGTACTTC.

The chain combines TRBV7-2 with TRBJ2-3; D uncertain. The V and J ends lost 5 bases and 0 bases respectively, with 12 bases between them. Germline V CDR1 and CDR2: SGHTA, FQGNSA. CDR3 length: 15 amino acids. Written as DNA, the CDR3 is TGTGCCAGCAGCCAAACCAGGTTAAGCACAGATACGCAGTATTTT. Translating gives CASSQTRLSTDTQYF.

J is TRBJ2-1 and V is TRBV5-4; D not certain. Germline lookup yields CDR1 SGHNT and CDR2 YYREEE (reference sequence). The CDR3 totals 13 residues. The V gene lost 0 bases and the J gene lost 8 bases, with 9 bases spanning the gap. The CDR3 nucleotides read TGTGCCAGCAGCTTGGTTCCCCAGGATGAGCAGTTCTTC. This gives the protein CASSLVPQDEQFF.

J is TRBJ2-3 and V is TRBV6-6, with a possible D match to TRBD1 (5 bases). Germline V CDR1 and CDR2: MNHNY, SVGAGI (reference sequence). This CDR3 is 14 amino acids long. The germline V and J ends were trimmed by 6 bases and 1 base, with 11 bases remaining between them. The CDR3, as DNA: TGTGCCAGCAGCTACAGGAACGGCACAGATACGCAGTATTTT. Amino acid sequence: CASSYRNGTDTQYF.

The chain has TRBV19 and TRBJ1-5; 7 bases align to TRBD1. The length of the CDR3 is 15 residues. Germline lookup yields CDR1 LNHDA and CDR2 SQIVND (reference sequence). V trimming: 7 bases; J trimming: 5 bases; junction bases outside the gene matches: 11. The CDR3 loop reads CASNKLRDSYQPQHF. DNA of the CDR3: TGTGCCAGTAACAAACTCCGGGACAGCTATCAGCCCCAGCATTTT. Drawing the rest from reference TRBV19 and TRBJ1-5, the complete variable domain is DGGITQSPKYLFRKEGQNVTLSCEQNLNHDAMYWYRQDPGQGLRLIYYSQIVNDFQKGDIAEGYSVSREKKESFPLTVTSAQKNPTAFYLCASNKLRDSYQPQHFGDGTRLSIL.

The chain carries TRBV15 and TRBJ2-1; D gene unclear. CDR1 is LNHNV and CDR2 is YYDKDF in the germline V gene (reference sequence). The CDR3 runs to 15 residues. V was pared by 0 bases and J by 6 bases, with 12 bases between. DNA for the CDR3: TGTGCCACCAGCAGAGATGCCGGGCACGGCAATGAGCAGTTCTTC. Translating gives CATSRDAGHGNEQFF.

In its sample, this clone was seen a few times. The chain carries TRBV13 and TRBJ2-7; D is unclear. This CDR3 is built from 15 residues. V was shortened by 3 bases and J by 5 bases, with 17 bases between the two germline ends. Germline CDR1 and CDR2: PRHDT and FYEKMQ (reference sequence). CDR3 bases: TGTGCCAGCAGCTTCAGAGGTAGCCGCGTCGACGAGCAGTACTTC. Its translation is CASSFRGSRVDEQYF.

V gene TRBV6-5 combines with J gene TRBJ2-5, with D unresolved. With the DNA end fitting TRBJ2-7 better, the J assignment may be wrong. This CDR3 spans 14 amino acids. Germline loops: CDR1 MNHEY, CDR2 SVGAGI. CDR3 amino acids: CASSYSSDSYEQYF. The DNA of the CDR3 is TGTGCCAGCAGTTACTCCTCCGACTCCTACGAGCAGTACTTC.

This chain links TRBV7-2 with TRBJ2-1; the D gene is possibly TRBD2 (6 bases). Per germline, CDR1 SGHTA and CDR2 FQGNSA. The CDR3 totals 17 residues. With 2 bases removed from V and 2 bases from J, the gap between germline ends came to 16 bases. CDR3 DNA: TGTGCCAGCAGCTTATGGGCAGCGGGCTTTACCTACAATGAGCAGTTCTTC. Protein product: CASSLWAAGFTYNEQFF. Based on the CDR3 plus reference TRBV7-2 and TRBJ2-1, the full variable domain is GAGVSQSPSNKVTEKGKDVELRCDPISGHTALYWYRQSLGQGLEFLIYFQGNSAPDKSGLPSDRFSAERTGGSVSTLTIQRTQQEDSAVYLCASSLWAAGFTYNEQFFGPGTRLTVL.

The CDR3 loop reads CASSLQGGNSPLHF. Here the CDR3 DNA reads TGTGCCAGCAGTTTACAGGGTGGTAATTCACCCCTCCACTTT. The chain couples TRBV27 to TRBJ1-6; tentatively, D is TRBD1 (5 bases). This CDR3 comprises 14 residues. The germline CDR1 and CDR2 sequences are MNHEY and SMNVEV (reference sequence). V was pared by 2 bases and J by 6 bases, with 8 bases between.